This TCR beta chain was captured by sequencing in a study of T cell changes during pregnancy in multiple sclerosis. The assay was immunoSEQ multiplex PCR, and TCRdb's table has in-frame clones only and misses some. The repertoire holds tens of thousands of clones, with 88% as singletons. V trimming: 4 bases; J trimming: 3 bases; junction bases outside the gene matches: 7. Germline CDR1 MNHNS, CDR2 SASEGT. The CDR3 is made up of 15 amino acids. The chain employs TRBV6-1 and TRBJ2-7, with 9 bases aligning to TRBD2. The clonotype originates from a female donor with multiple sclerosis, enrolled in a pregnancy study. Sequences were derived from CD4+ T cells from peripheral blood mononuclear cells, sampled in the first trimester of pregnancy. CDR3 amino acids: CASSVSGGDFYEQYF. CDR3 nucleotides: TGTGCCAGCAGTGTTAGCGGGGGAGACTTCTACGAGCAGTACTTC.